These T cell receptor beta chains were read from a single sample in a study of human CD8 memory T cell subsets. TCRdb reprocessed the 5' RACE reads and stores each CDR3 protein as one record, lacking DNA. This sample contains 9,500 to 13,000 distinct CDR3 sequences. The sample comprised CD8+ T cells from PBMCs. The origin of the receptors is a human donor in good health. CDR3s include the opening cysteine and the closing phenylalanine or tryptophan. Each record gives: V gene, J gene, clone size, CDR3 protein. Size is omitted from some rows. Given values are once, few, many or a class for expanded clones.

TRBV6-5	TRBJ2-7	medium-sized	CASSYSMGASYEQYF
TRBV10-2	TRBJ1-1	medium-sized	CASSARTGGNMNTEAFF
TRBV29-1	TRBJ2-7	.	CSVEEGTGAYYEQYF
TRBV7-8	TRBJ2-5	.	CASSPYFAGGLGETQYF
TRBV4-1	TRBJ2-3	medium-sized	CASSYRPSGDTQYF
TRBV7-9	TRBJ2-7	.	CASSSGTGTYEQYF
TRBV12-3/TRBV12-4	TRBJ2-7	medium-sized	CASSLDDRGSYEQYF
TRBV7-9	TRBJ1-6	medium-sized	CASSLQGRYSPLHF
TRBV20-1	TRBJ2-2	.	CSARASSGKNTGELFF
TRBV7-9	TRBJ2-2	.	CASSFGGGPGELFF
TRBV24-1	TRBJ1-5	medium-sized	CATSAGAGNQPQHF
TRBV10-2	TRBJ2-1	.	CASGASGGVGGEQFF
TRBV27	TRBJ2-1	.	CASSFNVGNEQFF
TRBV6-1	TRBJ1-1	.	CASSVPGNTEAFF
TRBV20-1	TRBJ2-3	.	CSASGAGTGGIIYPTDTQYF
TRBV6-2/TRBV6-3	TRBJ2-1	.	CASRRADNEQFF
TRBV5-8	TRBJ2-7	.	CASSLGSPYEQYF
TRBV20-1	TRBJ2-7	medium-sized	CSASNSAGGPPYEQYF
TRBV20-1	TRBJ2-2	medium-sized	CSARTDLKNTGELFF
TRBV7-8	TRBJ2-5	.	CASSLEAALPLETQYF
TRBV10-3	TRBJ1-2	medium-sized	CAIEREGNYGYTF
TRBV7-3	TRBJ1-4	.	CASRQALHNEKLFF
TRBV20-1	TRBJ1-1	.	CSGTGEPNTEAFF
TRBV6-6	TRBJ1-1	.	CASSHRGQAFF
TRBV27	TRBJ2-3	.	CASSFAGMRPTTDTQYF
TRBV28	TRBJ2-3	.	CASSLLGTSADTQYF
TRBV3-1	TRBJ2-7	.	CASSNEGQADYEQYF
TRBV4-1	TRBJ2-3	.	CASSQAQGAFTDTQYF
TRBV20-1	TRBJ2-7	.	CSAQRIGQNYEQYF
TRBV6-5	TRBJ2-5	.	CASRQAKYQETQYF
TRBV4-1	TRBJ2-1	.	CASSWGADEQFF
TRBV6-6	TRBJ2-4	.	CASSLRDTEAKNIQYF
TRBV7-6	TRBJ2-7	.	CASSFRGVGYEQYF
TRBV2	TRBJ2-1	.	CASSEGQGASYNEQFF
TRBV15	TRBJ2-6	medium-sized	CATSSGRDSGANVLTF
TRBV7-3	TRBJ2-1	medium-sized	CASSSVAESSYNEQFF
TRBV12-3/TRBV12-4	TRBJ2-5	.	CASSLETSRGETQYF
TRBV9	TRBJ2-7	.	CASSVGTGSNYEQYF
TRBV27	TRBJ2-3	.	CASSLFPRGLAGSEDTQYF
TRBV29-1	TRBJ2-3	medium-sized	CSVDPGPSTDTQYF
TRBV6-1	TRBJ1-3	.	CASSPRNTIYF
TRBV7-9	TRBJ1-3	.	CASTELTGTSGNTIYF
TRBV6-1	TRBJ2-7	.	CASLLQAHEQYF
TRBV7-2	TRBJ2-7	medium-sized	CASSSTGLAGSEQYF
TRBV7-8	TRBJ2-2	medium-sized	CASSDTGTSTGELFF
TRBV11-2	TRBJ2-1	medium-sized	CASSLDLSSGTEQFF
TRBV6-6	TRBJ2-7	.	CASSYGGGEYEQYF
TRBV5-5	TRBJ1-1	.	CASSLAYRNTEAFF